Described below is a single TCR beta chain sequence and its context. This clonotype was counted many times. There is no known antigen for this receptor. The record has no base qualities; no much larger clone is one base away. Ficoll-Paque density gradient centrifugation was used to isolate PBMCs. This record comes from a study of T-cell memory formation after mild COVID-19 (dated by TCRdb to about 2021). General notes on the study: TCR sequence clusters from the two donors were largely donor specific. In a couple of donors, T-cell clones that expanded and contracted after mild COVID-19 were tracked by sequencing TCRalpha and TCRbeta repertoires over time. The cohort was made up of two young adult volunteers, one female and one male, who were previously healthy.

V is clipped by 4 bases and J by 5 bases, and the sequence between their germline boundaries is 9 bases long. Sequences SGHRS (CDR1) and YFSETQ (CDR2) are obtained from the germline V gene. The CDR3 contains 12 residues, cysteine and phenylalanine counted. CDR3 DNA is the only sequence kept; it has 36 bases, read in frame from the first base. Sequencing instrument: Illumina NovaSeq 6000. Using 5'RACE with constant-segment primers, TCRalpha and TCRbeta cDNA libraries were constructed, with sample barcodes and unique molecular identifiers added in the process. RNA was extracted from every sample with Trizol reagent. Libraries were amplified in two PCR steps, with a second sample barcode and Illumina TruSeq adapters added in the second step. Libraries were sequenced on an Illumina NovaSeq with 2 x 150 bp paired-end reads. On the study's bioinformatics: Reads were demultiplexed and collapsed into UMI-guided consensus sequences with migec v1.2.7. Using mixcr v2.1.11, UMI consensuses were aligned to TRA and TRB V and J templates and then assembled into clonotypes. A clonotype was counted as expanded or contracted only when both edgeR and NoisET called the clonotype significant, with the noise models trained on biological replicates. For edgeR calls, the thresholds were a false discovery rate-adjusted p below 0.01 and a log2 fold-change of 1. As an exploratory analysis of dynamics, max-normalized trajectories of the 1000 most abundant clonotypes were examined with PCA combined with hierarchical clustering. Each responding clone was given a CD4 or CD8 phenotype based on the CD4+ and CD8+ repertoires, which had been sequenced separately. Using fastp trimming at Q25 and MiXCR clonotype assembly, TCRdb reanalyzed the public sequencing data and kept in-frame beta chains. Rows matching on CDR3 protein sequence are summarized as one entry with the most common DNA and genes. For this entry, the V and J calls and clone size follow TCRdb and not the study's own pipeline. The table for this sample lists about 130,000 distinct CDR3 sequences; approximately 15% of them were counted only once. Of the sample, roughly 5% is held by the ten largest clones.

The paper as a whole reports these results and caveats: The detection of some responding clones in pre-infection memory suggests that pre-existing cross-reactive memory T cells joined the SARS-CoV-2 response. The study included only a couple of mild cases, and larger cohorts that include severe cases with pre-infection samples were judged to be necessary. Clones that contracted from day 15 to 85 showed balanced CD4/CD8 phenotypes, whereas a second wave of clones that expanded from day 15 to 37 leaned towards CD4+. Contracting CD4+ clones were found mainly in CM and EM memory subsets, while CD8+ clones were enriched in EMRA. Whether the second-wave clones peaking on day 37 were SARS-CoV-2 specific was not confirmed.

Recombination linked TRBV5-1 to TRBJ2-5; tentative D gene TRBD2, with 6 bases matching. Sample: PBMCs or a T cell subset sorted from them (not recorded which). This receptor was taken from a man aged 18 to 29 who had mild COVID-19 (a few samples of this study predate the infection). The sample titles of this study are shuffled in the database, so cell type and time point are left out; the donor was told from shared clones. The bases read TGCGCCAGCAGCCCGGGGGTGGAGACCCAGTACTTC. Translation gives CASSPGVETQYF. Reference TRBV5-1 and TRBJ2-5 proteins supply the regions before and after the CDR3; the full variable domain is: KAGVTQTPRYLIKTRGQQVTLSCSPISGHRSVSWYQQTPGQGLQFLFEYFSETQRNKGNFPGRFSGRQFSNSRSEMNVSTLELGDSALYLCASSPGVETQYFGPGTRLLVL.